This TCR beta chain was recovered during a study of Graves' ophthalmopathy and Graves' hyperthyroidism. Findings and caveats of the study: Ophthalmopathy versus stable hyperthyroidism: 13-signature model gave under 90% sensitivity, 81.08% specificity. Among thyroid clonotypes expanded above 0.001 frequency, most also appeared in blood.

RNA transcripts were the template, and TCR beta CDR3 regions were amplified from them. An initial RT-PCR round employing HTBI primers preceded a second-round multiplex PCR. TCRdb passed the multiplex PCR reads through MiXCR, listing each CDR3 protein once. The profile shows 150,000 to 200,000 distinct CDR3 sequences, roughly two fifths of them singletons. This clonotype has at least ten counts. Its matching antigen is unknown. PBMCs stemmed from more than 9.5 ml of fresh peripheral blood. The receptor's source is a man aged 25 to 40 with Graves' ophthalmopathy. Sequencing used peripheral blood.

The CDR3 region has the DNA TGTGCCAGCAGTTTCGGGCAGTCGCGGTCCGGGGAGCTGTTTTTT. It translates to CASSFGQSRSGELFF. The chain is built from TRBV28 and TRBJ2-2; D is unresolved. V was clipped by 3 bases and J by 6 bases, with 14 bases between them. The CDR3 contains 15 residues. The germline CDR1 and CDR2 sequences are MDHEN and SYDVKM.